The 7 T cell receptor beta chains in this list originate from one sample, sequenced in a study of blood T cell repertoires in COVID-19. Some clones are missing from TCRdb's copy, which holds only in-frame ones; the method was immunoSEQ multiplex PCR. The data show 390,000 or so clones, roughly 90% seen once. Sequenced sample: peripheral blood. The receptors originated from a woman aged 25-40 years with COVID-19, enrolled during active disease.

This clone was found once. The gene calls are TRBV7-9 and TRBJ1-5; 8 positions agree with TRBD1. Looked up from germline, CDR1 is SEHNR and CDR2 is FQNEAQ (reference sequence). J lost 1 base, V lost 1 base, and 0 bases had no gene match. This CDR3 is built from 15 residues. The CDR3 coding sequence is TGTGCCAGCAGCTTAGGGACAGGGAGCAATCAGCCCCAGCATTTT. This sequence encodes CASSLGTGSNQPQHF.

This sequence joins TRBV29-1 and TRBJ1-5, with TRBD1 as a possible D gene (6 bases). The ends were cut back, 6 bases at V and 7 bases at J, with 19 bases in the middle. This CDR3 contains 14 residues. The V gene's germline CDR1 is SQVTM and CDR2 ANQGSEA. In DNA, the CDR3 is TGCAGCGTGGCTCGCGCGGGCCAGGGGCAGCCCCAGCATTTT. Translated: CSVARAGQGQPQHF.

The rearrangement links TRBV21-1 to TRBJ1-6; TRBD1, the table's D call, was not compared with the DNA. TRBV21-1 represents a pseudogene. The CDR3 sequence is 15 residues long. Here the CDR3 DNA reads TGTGCCAGCAGAACCCTGGACAGGGCTAATTCACCCCTCCACTTT. Its protein is CASRTLDRANSPLHF.

The rearrangement joins TRBV4-2 to TRBJ2-1; possible D gene TRBD2, 6 bases. CDR3 length: 15 residues. Germline CDR1 reads LGHNA; CDR2 reads YNFKEQ. Trimming took 1 base from V and 6 from J, leaving 13 bases between them. For the CDR3, the DNA is TGTGCCAGCAGCCAAGTGGCGGGGATACTCAATGAGCAGTTCTTC. It specifies CASSQVAGILNEQFF.

V is TRBV3-1 (or the pseudogene TRBV3-2) and J is TRBJ1-6, with 8 bases lining up with TRBD1. The CDR3 has 18 residues. Germline V gives CDR1 LGHDT, CDR2 YNNKEL (reference sequence). Trimming took 4 bases from V and 9 from J; bases not matched to a gene: 17. CDR3 DNA sequence: TGTGCCAGCAGCCCTTACGTTGGGACAGGCCATGGGGGTTCACCCCTCCACTTT. Protein product: CASSPYVGTGHGGSPLHF.

The V and J genes are TRBV7-9 and TRBJ2-5, with TRBD2 matching over 8 bases. The CDR3 sequence is 15 residues long. Germline loops: CDR1 SEHNR, CDR2 FQNEAQ (reference sequence). Unmatched junction bases numbered 9, after V lost 4 bases and J lost 5 bases. The CDR3 DNA reads as TGTGCCAGCAGCTCAAATCGGGGGGGCCCTGAGACCCAGTACTTC. Translated: CASSSNRGGPETQYF. Full variable domain (outside the CDR3, taken from reference TRBV7-9 and TRBJ2-5): DTGVSQNPRHKITKRGQNVTFRCDPISEHNRLYWYRQTLGQGPEFLTYFQNEAQLEKSRLLSDRFSAERPKGSFSTLEIQRTEQGDSAMYLCASSSNRGGPETQYFGPGTRLLVL.

The rearrangement joins TRBV27 to TRBJ1-2; TRBD1 matches 10 bases. Germline V gene lookup returns CDR1 MNHEY and CDR2 SMNVEV (reference sequence). The V gene end was trimmed by 8 bases and the J gene end by 4 bases; junction bases not matched to a gene: 7. The CDR3 consists of 14 residues. The CDR3 sequence is CASAGTGVSYGYTF. The CDR3 bases are TGTGCCAGCGCCGGGACAGGGGTCTCCTATGGCTACACCTTC.